These 2 T cell receptor beta chains were sequenced from one sample in a study of T cell changes during pregnancy in multiple sclerosis. Profiled with immunoSEQ multiplex PCR; TCRdb holds only in-frame clones, not every one. The sample contains tens of thousands of clones, less than 95% of which appear only once. Sequenced material: peripheral blood, taken in the third trimester of pregnancy. The receptors shown here come from a female donor with multiple sclerosis, enrolled in a pregnancy study.

The rearrangement uses TRBV30 and TRBJ2-1; 7 bases line up with TRBD1. The trim removed 0 bases at V and 0 bases at J, leaving 14 bases unmatched. Germline CDR1 is GTSNPN and CDR2 is SVGIG (reference sequence). The CDR3 sequence is 19 residues long. The CDR3 sequence is CAWSVRGWSGDSSYNEQFF. The DNA of the CDR3 is TGTGCCTGGAGTGTACGGGGCTGGTCTGGGGACAGCTCCTACAATGAGCAGTTCTTC.

The V gene is TRBV7-9, the J gene TRBJ2-7, with TRBD1 matching over 8 bases. The germline V gene encodes CDR1 SEHNR and CDR2 FQNEAQ (reference sequence). V lost 5 bases, J lost 3 bases, and 9 bases stayed unmatched. The CDR3 is made up of 15 amino acids. CDR3 amino acids: CASSAKTGTGYEQYF. The CDR3 region has the DNA TGTGCCAGCAGCGCAAAAACCGGGACAGGCTACGAGCAGTACTTC.